This TCR beta chain was captured by sequencing in a study of T cell responses to AZD1222 COVID-19 vaccine. Method: immunoSEQ multiplex PCR; TCRdb's copy keeps in-frame clones and lacks some. The table records over 65,000 clones, about 78% of them present only once. The CDR3 totals 14 residues. Germline V lookup: CDR1 WSHSY, CDR2 SAAADI. V lost 2 bases and J lost 5, with 12 bases in between. The clonotype originates from an adult in good health. The chain employs TRBV10-2 and TRBJ2-5; a possible D gene is TRBD2 (6 bases). The specimen was peripheral blood, collected on day 0 of AZD1222 vaccination. The CDR3 here is CASSEIGRVETQYF. For the CDR3, the DNA is TGCGCCAGCAGTGAGATCGGGAGAGTGGAGACCCAGTACTTC.